These T cell receptor beta chains were read from a single sample in a study of cytomegalovirus exposure and HLA in healthy donors. Method: immunoSEQ multiplex PCR; TCRdb's copy keeps in-frame clones and lacks some. The table lists a few hundred thousand clones, approximately 81% of them singletons. Material: PBMCs. All receptors derive from a man aged 25-45 years in good health and CMV-seronegative. The CDR3 runs from the conserved cysteine through the conserved F or W. Fields, in order: clone size, V gene, J gene, D gene, CDR3 protein, CDR3 DNA. The D gene is left open where the match is weak. Some rows mark clone size as missing; the rest say once, few, many or name a class of expanded clone.

>-|TRBV7-2|TRBJ2-3|-
CASSLGVSPDTQYF
TGTGCCAGCAGCTTAGGGGTTAGCCCAGATACGCAGTATTTT
>once|TRBV9|TRBJ1-1|TRBD1
CASSVSGGFPNTEAFF
TGTGCCAGCAGCGTTTCAGGGGGCTTCCCGAACACTGAAGCTTTCTTT
>-|TRBV19|TRBJ1-2|-
CASSIGGARNGYTF
TGTGCCAGTAGCATTGGGGGGGCGCGTAATGGCTACACCTTC
>-|TRBV28|TRBJ1-2|-
CASRPGGYGYTF
TGTGCCAGCAGACCGGGGGGCTATGGCTACACCTTC
>-|TRBV21-1|TRBJ2-1|-
CASSKALAAGTGRESEQFF
TGTGCCAGCAGCAAAGCGCTTGCGGCTGGGACAGGGAGGGAAAGTGAGCAGTTCTTC
>few|TRBV18|TRBJ2-5|TRBD2
CASSSIGGAGETQYF
TGTGCCAGCTCATCCATCGGGGGGGCCGGAGAGACCCAGTACTTC
>-|TRBV5-1|TRBJ2-3|TRBD1
CASSPDRATDTQYF
TGCGCCAGCAGCCCGGACAGGGCGACGGATACGCAGTATTTT
>-|TRBV2|TRBJ1-2|-
CASSLENYGYTF
TGCGCCAGCAGTTTGGAGAACTATGGCTACACCTTC
>-|TRBV19|TRBJ2-3|TRBD2
CASSALAGGTDTQYF
TGTGCCAGTAGTGCGCTAGCGGGGGGTACAGATACGCAGTATTTT
>-|TRBV6-4|TRBJ2-2|-
CASSDVLNTGELFF
TGTGCCAGCAGTGACGTACTCAACACCGGGGAGCTGTTTTTT
>-|TRBV10-3|TRBJ1-1|TRBD1
CAISANRGGNTEAFF
TGTGCCATCAGTGCGAACAGGGGGGGGAACACTGAAGCTTTCTTT
>-|TRBV18|TRBJ1-1|TRBD1
CASSPLTGDISNTEAFF
TGTGCCAGCTCCCCGTTGACAGGGGACATTTCGAACACTGAAGCTTTCTTT
>-|TRBV19|TRBJ2-3|TRBD2
CASSAGLAGTGWAQYF
TGTGCCAGTAGTGCGGGACTAGCGGGGACCGGGTGGGCGCAGTATTTT
>-|TRBV6-1|TRBJ1-2|TRBD1
CASRTPGTAVYGYTF
TGTGCCAGCAGGACTCCCGGGACAGCCGTCTATGGCTACACCTTC
>-|TRBV7-9|TRBJ1-6|-
CASSPMGGSYNSPLHF
TGTGCCAGCAGCCCCATGGGGGGCTCCTATAATTCACCCCTCCACTTT
>-|TRBV9|TRBJ1-2|TRBD1
CASSDRQGSYFDGYTF
TGTGCCAGCAGCGACCGACAGGGTTCCTATTTCGATGGCTACACCTTC
>-|TRBV6-1|TRBJ2-3|TRBD1
CASSESQGAADTQYF
TGTGCCAGCAGTGAATCACAGGGGGCCGCAGATACGCAGTATTTT
>-|TRBV5-6|TRBJ1-1|TRBD1
CASSPRPGQGEGDRTEAFF
TGTGCCAGCAGCCCCCGGCCCGGACAGGGGGAAGGGGATCGCACTGAAGCTTTCTTT
>-|TRBV2|TRBJ1-5|TRBD1
CASSGQGTSNQPQHF
TGTGCCAGCAGCGGACAGGGGACTAGCAATCAGCCCCAGCATTTT
>-|TRBV5-1|TRBJ1-1|-
CASSLATGLNTEAFF
TGCGCCAGCAGCTTGGCAACAGGGCTGAACACTGAAGCTTTCTTT
>-|TRBV7-8|TRBJ1-1|-
CASSVRQESNTEAFF
TGTGCCAGCAGTGTAAGACAGGAATCGAACACTGAAGCTTTCTTT
>-|TRBV6-1|TRBJ2-3|TRBD2
CASSVGTSGGATTDTQYF
TGTGCCAGCAGTGTAGGGACTAGCGGGGGGGCTACTACAGATACGCAGTATTTT
>-|TRBV7-9|TRBJ2-1|TRBD2
CASSLTVGASGGNEQFF
TGTGCCAGCAGCTTAACGGTAGGGGCTAGCGGGGGCAATGAGCAGTTCTTC
>-|TRBV19|TRBJ2-3|-
CASSIDLRGLTDTQYF
TGTGCCAGTAGTATCGACCTGCGGGGGCTCACAGATACGCAGTATTTT
>-|TRBV12-5|TRBJ2-1|TRBD1
CASGTGTGPYNEQFF
TGTGCTAGTGGAACCGGGACAGGGCCCTACAATGAGCAGTTCTTC
>-|TRBV28|TRBJ2-3|TRBD2
CASSPHGLADSTDTQYF
TGTGCCAGCAGCCCCCACGGACTAGCGGATAGCACAGATACGCAGTATTTT
>-|TRBV19|TRBJ2-7|TRBD1
CASGQGLTEQYF
TGTGCCAGCGGACAGGGCCTAACCGAGCAGTACTTC
>-|TRBV5-8|TRBJ2-1|-
CASSFRSSYNEQFF
TGTGCCAGCAGCTTCCGCAGCTCCTACAATGAGCAGTTCTTC
>-|TRBV7-8|TRBJ1-5|TRBD1
CASSLEQGAFQPQHF
TGTGCCAGCAGCTTAGAGCAGGGGGCTTTTCAGCCCCAGCATTTT
>once|TRBV2|TRBJ1-5|TRBD1
CASREGAQGNQPQHF
TGTGCCAGCAGGGAGGGGGCTCAGGGCAATCAGCCCCAGCATTTT
>-|TRBV5-5|TRBJ2-7|TRBD1
CASRGDRSSYEQYF
TGTGCCAGCAGGGGGGACAGGAGCTCCTACGAGCAGTACTTC
>-|TRBV29-1|TRBJ1-1|TRBD1
CSVTPTGGDTEAFF
TGCAGCGTTACCCCGACAGGGGGTGATACTGAAGCTTTCTTT
>-|TRBV5-1|TRBJ1-4|TRBD1
CASSQDRGSGEKLFF
TGCGCCAGCAGTCAAGACAGGGGATCGGGTGAAAAACTGTTTTTT